What follows are 12 T cell receptor beta chains derived from one specimen sequenced in a study of T cell repertoires in cytomegalovirus infection. Using its own MiXCR run on the reads, TCRdb lists one record per CDR3 protein. The sample includes roughly 200,000 distinct CDR3 sequences, about 40% of them seen just once. Antigen specificity for these receptors is unknown. This sample comprised CD8+ T cells from cultured PBMCs, obtained from culture after CMV antigen stimulation. These receptors all stem from a human donor in good health (CMV status not recorded). Some clones in this sample may be carry-over from other donors' samples.

CDR3 in amino acids: CSVKVYNEQFF. CDR3 nucleotide sequence: TGCAGCGTAAAGGTTTACAATGAGCAGTTCTTC. V is TRBV29-1 and J is TRBJ2-1; D remains ambiguous. With 6 bases removed from V and 4 bases from J, the gap between germline ends came to 7 bases. Germline CDR1 SQVTM, CDR2 ANQGSEA. This CDR3 has 11 residues.

There are a few counts of this clonotype. This chain joins TRBV25-1 and TRBJ2-7; D is ambiguous. Looked up from germline, CDR1 is MGHDK and CDR2 is SYGVNS. Trimming pared 4 bases from V and 7 bases from J, leaving 14 bases between. This CDR3 is 13 amino acids long. The CDR3 region is CASSVAAGGEQYF. The CDR3 nucleotides read TGTGCCAGCAGTGTGGCAGCCGGTGGGGAGCAGTACTTC.

This clonotype was found a few times. This chain links TRBV7-9 with TRBJ2-5; no clear D gene. Germline-derived CDR1 and CDR2 are SEHNR and FQNEAQ (reference sequence). With 5 bases removed from V and 1 base from J, the gap between germline ends came to 11 bases. The length of the CDR3 is 14 residues. This CDR3 reads CASSQSMGQETQYF. The CDR3 nucleotides read TGTGCCAGCAGCCAGAGTATGGGCCAAGAGACCCAGTACTTC. The full variable domain, its missing parts supplied by reference TRBV7-9 and TRBJ2-5, is DTGVSQNPRHKITKRGQNVTFRCDPISEHNRLYWYRQTLGQGPEFLTYFQNEAQLEKSRLLSDRFSAERPKGSFSTLEIQRTEQGDSAMYLCASSQSMGQETQYFGPGTRLLVL.

This clonotype was seen a few times. This chain uses TRBV11-3 with TRBJ2-5; D may be TRBD2 (5 bases). The CDR3 is 14 amino acids. CDR1 and CDR2 from the germline V gene are SGHNT and YENEEA. Trimming left V 3 bases short and J 3 bases short, with 11 bases between. DNA of the CDR3: TGTGCCAGCAGCTTTCCGGGATCAAAAGAGACCCAGTACTTC. Translating it yields CASSFPGSKETQYF.

This clonotype was counted only a few times. The rearrangement uses TRBV7-8 and TRBJ1-5; 9 nucleotides line up with TRBD1. CDR1 is SGHVS and CDR2 is FQNEAQ in the germline V gene. Trimming took 4 bases from V and 5 from J; bases not matched to a gene: 3. This CDR3 spans 14 amino acids. The CDR3 spells CASSSDRGHQPQHF. CDR3 DNA sequence: TGTGCCAGCAGCTCGGACAGGGGACATCAGCCCCAGCATTTT.

This clonotype was counted a few times. The V gene is TRBV10-3, the J gene TRBJ1-4; 7 positions agree with TRBD1. CDR3 length: 16 amino acids. Losses at the gene ends were 2 bases for V and 3 bases for J; bases not matched to a gene: 6. Germline V gene data show CDR1 as ENHRY and CDR2 as SYGVKD. The CDR3 sequence: CAISEGQAYSNEKLFF. CDR3 DNA sequence: TGTGCCATCAGTGAGGGACAGGCCTACTCTAATGAAAAACTGTTTTTT.

This clonotype was seen a handful of times. The V gene is TRBV7-6, the J gene TRBJ2-7; no firm D call. The germline V gene encodes CDR1 SGHVS and CDR2 FNYEAQ. Between the trimmed V and J ends, which lost 0 bases and 2 bases, there was a span of 11 bases. CDR3 length: 15 residues. Written as DNA, the CDR3 is TGTGCCAGCAGCTTAGCCTTCCCCGGCCCCTACGAGCAGTACTTC. Amino acid sequence: CASSLAFPGPYEQYF. Combining the CDR3 with reference TRBV7-6 and TRBJ2-7 gives the whole variable domain GAGVSQSPRYKVTKRGQDVALRCDPISGHVSLYWYRQALGQGPEFLTYFNYEAQQDKSGLPNDRFSAERPEGSISTLTIQRTEQRDSAMYRCASSLAFPGPYEQYFGPGTRLTVT.

This clonotype has a count of ten or more. The chain combines TRBV7-8 with TRBJ1-5; unclear D gene. CDR3 length: 15 residues. V dropped 0 bases and J dropped 3 bases, with 9 bases sitting between them. The V gene's germline CDR1 is SGHVS and CDR2 FQNEAQ. The CDR3 spells CASSLAPADNQPQHF. Written as DNA, the CDR3 is TGTGCCAGCAGCTTAGCGCCGGCAGACAATCAGCCCCAGCATTTT.

This clonotype came up a few times. This rearrangement joins TRBV6-1 to TRBJ2-7; 7 bases map to TRBD1. From germline, CDR1 is MNHNS and CDR2 SASEGT. This CDR3 has 13 residues. With 7 bases clipped from V and 5 bases from J, the junction kept 8 bases outside the gene matches. CDR3 loop: CASNFLQGNEQYF. CDR3 nucleotide sequence: TGTGCCAGCAATTTTTTACAGGGGAACGAGCAGTACTTC.

CDR3 nucleotides: TGTGCCAGCAGCTCCTCGGATGGTTACTCCTACAATGAGCAGTTCTTC. This encodes CASSSSDGYSYNEQFF. The rearrangement uses TRBV7-3 and TRBJ2-1, with D hard to call. The CDR3 extends over 16 amino acids. V lost 4 bases, J lost 0 bases, and 13 bases lay in between. Germline V gene lookup returns CDR1 SGHTA and CDR2 FQGTGA. The full variable domain, its missing parts supplied by reference TRBV7-3 and TRBJ2-1, is GAGVSQTPSNKVTEKGKYVELRCDPISGHTALYWYRQSLGQGPEFLIYFQGTGAADDSGLPNDRFFAVRPEGSVSTLKIQRTERGDSAVYLCASSSSDGYSYNEQFFGPGTRLTVL.

The chain links TRBV7-9 to TRBJ2-7; TRBD2 is a possible D gene (6 bases). Germline V gene sequence: CDR1 SEHNR, CDR2 FQNEAQ (reference sequence). The CDR3 is made up of 14 amino acids. With 5 bases removed from V and 7 bases from J, the gap between germline ends came to 18 bases. The CDR3 sequence is CASSSGPSPGEQYF. For the CDR3, the DNA is TGTGCCAGCAGCAGCGGGCCATCGCCGGGGGAGCAGTACTTC.

This clonotype has just a few counts. The gene calls are TRBV20-1 and TRBJ2-5; no clear D gene. Germline CDR1 reads DFQATT; CDR2 reads SNEGSKA (reference sequence). Trimming stripped 6 bases from V and 2 bases from J, with 10 bases between. This CDR3 is 12 amino acids long. CDR3 DNA sequence: TGCAGTGCCCCGGTATTTCAAGAGACCCAGTACTTC. Its protein product is CSAPVFQETQYF.